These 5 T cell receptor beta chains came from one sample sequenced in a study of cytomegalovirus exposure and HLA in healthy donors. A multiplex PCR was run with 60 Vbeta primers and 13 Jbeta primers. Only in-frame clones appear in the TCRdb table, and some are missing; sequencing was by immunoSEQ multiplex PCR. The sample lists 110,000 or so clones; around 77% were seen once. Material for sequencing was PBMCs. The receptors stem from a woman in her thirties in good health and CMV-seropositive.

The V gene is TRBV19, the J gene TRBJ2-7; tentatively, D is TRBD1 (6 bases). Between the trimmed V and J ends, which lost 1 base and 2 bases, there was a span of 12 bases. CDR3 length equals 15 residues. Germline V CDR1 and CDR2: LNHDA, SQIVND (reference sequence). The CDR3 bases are TGTGCCAGTAGTATAGTGGGACAACGGCCCTACGAGCAGTACTTC. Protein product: CASSIVGQRPYEQYF.

Written as DNA, the CDR3 is TGCGCCAGCAGCAATTACCAAAACACCTACGAGCAGTACTTC. It yields the protein CASSNYQNTYEQYF. The chain joins TRBV5-1 to TRBJ2-7; D not certain. The CDR3 contains 14 residues. V shed 4 bases and J shed 2 bases, with 13 bases lying between them. Looked up from germline, CDR1 is SGHRS and CDR2 is YFSETQ.

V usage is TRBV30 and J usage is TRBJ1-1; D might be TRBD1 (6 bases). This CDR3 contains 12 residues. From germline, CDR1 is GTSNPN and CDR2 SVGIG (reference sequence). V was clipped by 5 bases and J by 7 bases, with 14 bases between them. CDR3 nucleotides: TGTGCCTGGGACAGGTCTCGGATTGAAGCTTTCTTT. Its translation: CAWDRSRIEAFF.

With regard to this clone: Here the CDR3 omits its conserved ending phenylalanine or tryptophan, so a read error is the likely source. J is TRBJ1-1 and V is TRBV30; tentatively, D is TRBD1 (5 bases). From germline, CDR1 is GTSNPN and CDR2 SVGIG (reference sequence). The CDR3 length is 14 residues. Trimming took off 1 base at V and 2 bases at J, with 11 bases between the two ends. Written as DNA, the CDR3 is TGTGCCTGGAGTGGGGGGGTTGTTAACACTGAAGCTTTCCTT. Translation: CAWSGGVVNTEAFL.

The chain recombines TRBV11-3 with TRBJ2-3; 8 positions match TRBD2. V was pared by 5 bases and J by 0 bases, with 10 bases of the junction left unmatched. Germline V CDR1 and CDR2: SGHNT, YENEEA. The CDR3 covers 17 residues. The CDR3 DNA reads TGTGCCAGCAGCCCATATAGCGGGGTTACTAGCACAGATACGCAGTATTTT. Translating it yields CASSPYSGVTSTDTQYF.